A single sample gave rise to the 30 T cell receptor beta chains below, sequenced in a study of blood T cell repertoires in COVID-19. This table comes from immunoSEQ multiplex PCR, and its TCRdb copy is limited to in-frame clones, with some not included. This table holds 200,000 to 250,000 clones, roughly 84% found once. The sample consisted of peripheral blood. The receptor set was obtained from an elderly woman with acute or convalescent COVID-19.

This clone has only one observation. The V gene is TRBV2, the J gene TRBJ2-1; D may be TRBD2 (5 bases). CDR1 SNHLY and CDR2 FYNNEI come from the germline V gene. V gave up 10 bases and J gave up 6 bases, with 13 bases separating them. This CDR3 contains 12 residues. The CDR3 region is CATEDSTNEQFF. In nucleotides, the CDR3 is TGTGCCACCGAGGACTCGACCAATGAGCAGTTCTTC. The whole variable domain, filled in from reference TRBV2 and TRBJ2-1, reads EPEVTQTPSHQVTQMGQEVILRCVPISNHLYFYWYRQILGQKVEFLVSFYNNEISEKSEIFDDQFSVERPDGSNFTLKIRSTKLEDSAMYFCATEDSTNEQFFGPGTRLTVL.

The chain links TRBV11-3 to TRBJ2-2; no clear D gene. CDR1 SGHNT and CDR2 YENEEA come from the germline V gene. V gave up 0 bases and J gave up 0 bases, with 8 bases separating them. This CDR3 has 16 amino acids. CDR3 nucleotides: TGTGCCAGCAGCTTAGAATCCGGAGCGAACACCGGGGAGCTGTTTTTT. Translated, it gives CASSLESGANTGELFF.

V usage is TRBV12-3 or TRBV12-4 and J usage is TRBJ1-2; D unclear. V lost 5 bases and J lost 5, with 9 bases in between. This CDR3 is built from 12 residues. The CDR3 DNA is TGTGCCAGCAGTACAGAGATATATGGCTACACCTTC. It translates to CASSTEIYGYTF.

The chain is built from TRBV2 and TRBJ1-5, with D possibly being TRBD1 (6 bases). The germline V and J ends were trimmed by 8 bases and 3 bases, with 11 bases remaining between them. Germline lookup yields CDR1 SNHLY and CDR2 FYNNEI. CDR3 length: 13 residues. The CDR3 protein is CASRWTVNQPQHF. The CDR3 region has the DNA TGTGCCAGCCGATGGACAGTCAATCAGCCCCAGCATTTT. The full variable domain, in which reference TRBV2 and TRBJ1-5 provide the parts outside the CDR3, is EPEVTQTPSHQVTQMGQEVILRCVPISNHLYFYWYRQILGQKVEFLVSFYNNEISEKSEIFDDQFSVERPDGSNFTLKIRSTKLEDSAMYFCASRWTVNQPQHFGDGTRLSIL.

This clone was observed a few times. V and J are TRBV28 and TRBJ1-2; possibly TRBD1 for D (5 bases). CDR1 is MDHEN and CDR2 is SYDVKM in the germline V gene. Trimming removed 7 bases from V and 2 bases from J, with 14 bases in between. The length of the CDR3 is 14 residues. This CDR3 is CASNERGRNYGYTF. CDR3 coding DNA: TGTGCCAGCAACGAAAGGGGCAGGAACTATGGCTACACCTTC.

The chain couples TRBV19 to TRBJ2-5; perhaps TRBD2 as D (6 bases). V lost 5 bases, J lost 0 bases, and 13 bases lay in between. Germline CDR1 and CDR2: LNHDA and SQIVND (reference sequence). The CDR3 is made up of 15 amino acids. As DNA, the CDR3 is TGTGCCAGTAGTCCGGGCGGGGAGTACCAAGAGACCCAGTACTTC. Protein product: CASSPGGEYQETQYF.

V gene TRBV7-9 combines with J gene TRBJ2-1; 11 positions agree with TRBD1. CDR3 length equals 16 residues. Germline V lookup: CDR1 SEHNR, CDR2 FQNEAQ (reference sequence). The V gene end was trimmed by 3 bases and the J gene end by 9 bases; junction bases not matched to a gene: 10. The CDR3 DNA follows: TGTGCCAGCAGCTTCTACCAGGGGACAGGGGGAACTGAGCAGTTCTTC. This translates into CASSFYQGTGGTEQFF.

The chain has TRBV7-7 and TRBJ1-3; TRBD1 is a possible D gene (6 bases). V was cut by 6 bases and J by 0 bases, with 12 bases left in between. The CDR3 is 15 amino acids. Germline lookup yields CDR1 SSHAT and CDR2 FNYEAQ (reference sequence). The CDR3 loop reads CASSSGANSGNTIYF. The CDR3 region has the DNA TGTGCCAGCAGTTCAGGGGCAAACTCTGGAAACACCATATATTTT. Combining the CDR3 with reference TRBV7-7 and TRBJ1-3 gives the whole variable domain GAGVSQSPRYKVTKRGQDVTLRCDPISSHATLYWYQQALGQGPEFLTYFNYEAQPDKSGLPSDRFSAERPEGSISTLTIQRTEQRDSAMYRCASSSGANSGNTIYFGEGSWLTVV.

For this clone: Relative to the germline gene, one junction end is altered; a read error may explain this. The chain links TRBV7-7 to TRBJ2-1, with 9 bases that match TRBD2. Germline assignment: CDR1 SSHAT and CDR2 FNYEAQ (reference sequence). This CDR3 contains 15 residues. The CDR3 sequence: CASSPIAGAYNEQFF. The CDR3 DNA is TGTGCTAGCAGCCCAATAGCGGGGGCCTACAATGAGCAGTTCTTC.

The chain combines TRBV27 with TRBJ1-1; D perhaps matches TRBD1 (5 bases). CDR3 length: 14 residues. Trimming cost V 6 bases and J 1 base, with 12 bases left between them. Germline V CDR1 and CDR2: MNHEY, SMNVEV (reference sequence). The CDR3 protein is CASSANRWNTEAFF. For the CDR3, the DNA is TGTGCCAGCAGCGCCAACAGGTGGAACACTGAAGCTTTCTTT.

J is TRBJ2-1 and V is TRBV5-6; perhaps TRBD2 as D (5 bases). Trimming cost V 3 bases and J 3 bases, with 13 bases left between them. CDR1 is SGHDT, CDR2 YYEEEE, per germline. This CDR3 is built from 15 residues. The DNA for the CDR3 is TGTGCCAGCAGCTCTACCCGGGGATTCTACAATGAGCAGTTCTTC. It encodes CASSSTRGFYNEQFF.

This clone has a single count. The V call is TRBV3-1 (or the pseudogene TRBV3-2), the J call TRBJ1-2; TRBD1 aligns across 8 bases. With 0 bases clipped from V and 4 bases from J, the junction kept 13 bases outside the gene matches. The CDR3 has 18 amino acids. Germline CDR1 reads LGHDT; CDR2 reads YNNKEL (reference sequence). Here the CDR3 DNA reads TGTGCCAGCAGCCAAGATCCTAATGACAGGGGATTCGGCTATGGCTACACCTTC. It encodes CASSQDPNDRGFGYGYTF.

The V call is TRBV2, the J call TRBJ1-4; weak D call: TRBD1 (5 bases). This CDR3 contains 16 residues. Germline CDR1 and CDR2: SNHLY and FYNNEI. V dropped 8 bases and J dropped 0 bases, with 16 bases sitting between them. The CDR3 loop is CASEWGGSATNEKLFF. The CDR3 nucleotides read TGTGCCAGCGAATGGGGCGGCTCTGCAACTAATGAAAAACTGTTTTTT.

The chain links TRBV6-1 to TRBJ2-1; perhaps TRBD1 as D (5 bases). Trimming left V 3 bases short and J 3 bases short, with 9 bases between. CDR1 and CDR2 from the germline V gene are MNHNS and SASEGT. This CDR3 is built from 14 residues. CDR3 loop: CASSEQGVYNEQFF. The CDR3 DNA reads TGTGCCAGCAGTGAGCAAGGGGTCTACAATGAGCAGTTCTTC.

The chain couples TRBV12-5 to TRBJ2-1; 12 bases are shared with TRBD1. The germline CDR1 and CDR2 sequences are LGHNT and FRNRAP. The CDR3 has 16 amino acids. V lost 0 bases and J lost 8; bases outside the gene matches: 5. The CDR3, as DNA: TGTGCTAGTGGTTTGGTTAGGGACAGGGGGCTTGATGAGCAGTTCTTC. The encoded protein is CASGLVRDRGLDEQFF.

The V call is TRBV3-1 (or the pseudogene TRBV3-2), the J call TRBJ2-3, with 12 bases lining up with TRBD2. This CDR3 region has 16 residues. Germline assignment: CDR1 LGHDT and CDR2 YNNKEL (reference sequence). Trimming removed 4 bases from V and 0 bases from J; junction bases left unmatched: 2. The CDR3 DNA reads as TGTGCCAGCAGCCTCACTAGCGGGGGGAGCACAGATACGCAGTATTTT. Translating it yields CASSLTSGGSTDTQYF.

The V call is TRBV15, the J call TRBJ2-4; TRBD1 might be the D (7 bases). This CDR3 has 14 residues. Looked up from germline, CDR1 is LNHNV and CDR2 is YYDKDF (reference sequence). V was shortened by 2 bases and J by 7 bases, with 12 bases between the two germline ends. The CDR3 DNA follows: TGTGCCACCAGCAGACCCGCGGGACAGAACATTCAGTACTTC. Translated, it gives CATSRPAGQNIQYF.

V and J are TRBV2 and TRBJ2-5; D might be TRBD1 (5 bases). This CDR3 region has 15 residues. V lost 1 base and J lost 0, with 9 bases in between. The germline gives CDR1 SNHLY, CDR2 FYNNEI. This chain's CDR3 is CASSEGTQYQETQYF. CDR3 DNA sequence: TGTGCCAGCAGTGAAGGGACACAGTACCAAGAGACCCAGTACTTC.

In regard to this clone: Other nucleotide sequences in the sample specify the same CDR3. This rearrangement joins TRBV5-1 to TRBJ2-1; 8 bases agree with TRBD2. The CDR3 spans 13 residues. From germline, CDR1 is SGHRS and CDR2 YFSETQ. V gave up 4 bases and J gave up 7 bases; unmatched junction bases: 4. CDR3 bases: TGCGCCAGCAGCCCGACGGGGGGGAATGAGCAGTTCTTC. This codes for CASSPTGGNEQFF. Full variable domain (remainder filled in from reference TRBV5-1 and TRBJ2-1): KAGVTQTPRYLIKTRGQQVTLSCSPISGHRSVSWYQQTPGQGLQFLFEYFSETQRNKGNFPGRFSGRQFSNSRSEMNVSTLELGDSALYLCASSPTGGNEQFFGPGTRLTVL.

This clone was seen just once. The chain carries TRBV5-1 and TRBJ1-3; D is ambiguous. Germline loops: CDR1 SGHRS, CDR2 YFSETQ. V was clipped by 8 bases and J by 0 bases, with 21 bases between them. The CDR3 is 17 residues long. In nucleotides, the CDR3 is TGCGCCAGTTCCGAGTTGGAGACGGTGAGCTCTGGAAACACCATATATTTT. Translated, it gives CASSELETVSSGNTIYF.

V gene TRBV5-1 combines with J gene TRBJ1-2; no clear D. Between the trimmed V and J ends, which lost 4 bases and 4 bases, there was a span of 8 bases. CDR1 and CDR2 from the germline V gene are SGHRS and YFSETQ. The CDR3 is 12 amino acids. In DNA form, the CDR3 reads TGCGCCAGCAGCCCGGAGGGCTATGGCTACACCTTC. Protein sequence: CASSPEGYGYTF.

Comment on this clone: Other DNA sequences from this sample encode an identical CDR3 as well. This chain uses TRBV19 with TRBJ1-2, with D tentatively TRBD1 (5 bases). CDR3 length: 13 amino acids. From germline, CDR1 is LNHDA and CDR2 SQIVND (reference sequence). The germline V and J ends were trimmed by 3 bases and 4 bases, with 9 bases remaining between them. CDR3: CASSIQGGYGYTF. As DNA, the CDR3 is TGTGCCAGTAGTATCCAGGGTGGCTATGGCTACACCTTC. The full variable domain, with the rest looked up from reference TRBV19 and TRBJ1-2, is DGGITQSPKYLFRKEGQNVTLSCEQNLNHDAMYWYRQDPGQGLRLIYYSQIVNDFQKGDIAEGYSVSREKKESFPLTVTSAQKNPTAFYLCASSIQGGYGYTFGSGTRLTVV.

This chain joins TRBV11-3 and TRBJ2-7; D is possibly TRBD1 (5 bases). Trimming shortened V by 0 bases and J by 5 bases, and 8 bases separated the two germline ends. This CDR3 comprises 13 residues. From germline, CDR1 is SGHNT and CDR2 YENEEA. The CDR3, as DNA: TGTGCCAGCAGCTTAGACAGGGCGAACGAGCAGTACTTC. Translating gives CASSLDRANEQYF.

J is TRBJ2-5 and V is TRBV15; D possibly corresponds to TRBD2 (5 bases). Germline V gene data show CDR1 as LNHNV and CDR2 as YYDKDF (reference sequence). V gave up 0 bases and J gave up 4 bases, with 9 bases separating them. CDR3 length: 14 amino acids. CDR3 protein: CATSRDSGGETQYF. CDR3 DNA: TGTGCCACCAGCAGAGATTCTGGAGGAGAGACCCAGTACTTC. Drawing the rest from reference TRBV15 and TRBJ2-5, the complete variable domain is DAMVIQNPRYQVTQFGKPVTLSCSQTLNHNVMYWYQQKSSQAPKLLFHYYDKDFNNEADTPDNFQSRRPNTSFCFLDIRSPGLGDTAMYLCATSRDSGGETQYFGPGTRLLVL.

This sequence joins TRBV7-9 and TRBJ1-6, with D perhaps matching TRBD1 (5 bases). The CDR3 sequence is 13 residues long. The germline V and J ends were trimmed by 6 bases and 7 bases, with 10 bases remaining between them. Germline V gene lookup returns CDR1 SEHNR and CDR2 FQNEAQ (reference sequence). The CDR3 sequence: CASRDSSNSPLHF. In DNA, the CDR3 is TGTGCCAGCAGAGACAGTTCAAATTCACCCCTCCACTTT. Combining the CDR3 with reference TRBV7-9 and TRBJ1-6 gives the whole variable domain DTGVSQNPRHKITKRGQNVTFRCDPISEHNRLYWYRQTLGQGPEFLTYFQNEAQLEKSRLLSDRFSAERPKGSFSTLEIQRTEQGDSAMYLCASRDSSNSPLHFGNGTRLTVT.

The gene calls are TRBV4-1 and TRBJ2-2; D possibly corresponds to TRBD2 (5 bases). The CDR3 is 16 amino acids. The germline gives CDR1 MGHRA, CDR2 YSYEKL. V lost 2 bases, J lost 2 bases, and 12 bases lay in between. The CDR3 sequence is CASSQFTGINTGELFF. The DNA of the CDR3 is TGCGCCAGCAGCCAATTCACCGGGATTAACACCGGGGAGCTGTTTTTT.

The rearrangement joins TRBV12-5 to TRBJ1-6, with TRBD1 matching over 7 bases. Per germline, CDR1 LGHNT and CDR2 FRNRAP. The CDR3 length is 15 residues. The V and J ends lost 5 bases and 5 bases, in that order; junction bases with no gene match: 6. The CDR3 sequence: CASGPGQVNNSPLHF. The CDR3 DNA reads as TGTGCTAGTGGTCCCGGACAGGTTAATAATTCACCCCTCCACTTT.

The table lists this clone with a few counts. V gene TRBV28 combines with J gene TRBJ2-7, with 11 bases identical to TRBD2. The CDR3 contains 16 residues. Germline V CDR1 and CDR2: MDHEN, SYDVKM. Losses at the gene ends were 5 bases for V and 0 bases for J; bases not matched to a gene: 6. The CDR3 spells CASSAPLAGDSYEQYF. In DNA form, the CDR3 reads TGTGCCAGCAGTGCACCACTAGCGGGGGACTCCTACGAGCAGTACTTC. Filled out from reference TRBV28 and TRBJ2-7, the complete variable domain reads DVKVTQSSRYLVKRTGEKVFLECVQDMDHENMFWYRQDPGLGLRLIYFSYDVKMKEKGDIPEGYSVSREKKERFSLILESASTNQTSMYLCASSAPLAGDSYEQYFGPGTRLTVT.

The V and J genes are TRBV3-1 (or the pseudogene TRBV3-2) and TRBJ2-3; 7 positions agree with TRBD2. Germline V lookup: CDR1 LGHDT, CDR2 YNNKEL (reference sequence). J lost 0 bases, V lost 3 bases, and 3 bases had no gene match. CDR3 length equals 15 residues. As DNA, the CDR3 is TGTGCCAGCAGCCAGCGGCGGGGGAGCACAGATACGCAGTATTTT. Residues: CASSQRRGSTDTQYF.

The CDR3 loop reads CSASSARRYGYTF. In nucleotides, the CDR3 is TGCAGTGCTAGTAGTGCACGGAGGTATGGCTACACCTTC. The genes are TRBV20-1 and TRBJ1-2; unclear D gene. CDR1 and CDR2 from the germline V gene are DFQATT and SNEGSKA (reference sequence). Trimming stripped 3 bases from V and 5 bases from J, with 13 bases between. The CDR3 spans 13 residues.